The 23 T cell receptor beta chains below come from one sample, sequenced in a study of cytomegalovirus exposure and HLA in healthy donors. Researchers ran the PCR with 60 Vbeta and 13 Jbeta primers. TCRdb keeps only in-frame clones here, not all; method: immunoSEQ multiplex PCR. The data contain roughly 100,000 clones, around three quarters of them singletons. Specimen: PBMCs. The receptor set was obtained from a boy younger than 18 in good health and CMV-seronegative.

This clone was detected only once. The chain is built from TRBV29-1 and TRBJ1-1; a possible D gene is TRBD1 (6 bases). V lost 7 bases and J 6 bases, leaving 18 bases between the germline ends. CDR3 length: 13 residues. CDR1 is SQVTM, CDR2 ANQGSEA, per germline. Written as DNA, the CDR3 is TGCAGCGCCGACAGGTCGATGGGCGCTGAAGCTTTCTTT. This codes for CSADRSMGAEAFF.

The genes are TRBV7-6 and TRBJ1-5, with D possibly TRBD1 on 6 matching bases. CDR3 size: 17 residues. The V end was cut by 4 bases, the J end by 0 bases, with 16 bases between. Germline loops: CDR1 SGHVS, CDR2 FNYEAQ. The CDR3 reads CASSWRQAFYSNQPQHF. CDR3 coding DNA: TGTGCCAGCAGCTGGAGACAGGCCTTCTATAGCAATCAGCCCCAGCATTTT.

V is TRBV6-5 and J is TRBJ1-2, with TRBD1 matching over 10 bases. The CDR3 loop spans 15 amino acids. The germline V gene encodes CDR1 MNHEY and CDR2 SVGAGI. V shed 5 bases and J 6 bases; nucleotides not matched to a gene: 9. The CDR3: CASSAPGQGRDGYTF. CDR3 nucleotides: TGTGCCAGCAGTGCCCCGGGACAGGGGAGGGATGGCTACACCTTC.

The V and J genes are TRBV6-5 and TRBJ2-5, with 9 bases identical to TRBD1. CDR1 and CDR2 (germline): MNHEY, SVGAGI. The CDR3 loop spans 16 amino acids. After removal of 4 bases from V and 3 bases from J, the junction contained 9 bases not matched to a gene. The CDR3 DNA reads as TGTGCCAGCAGTTCCCCCCCCGGGACAGGGAAAGAGACCCAGTACTTC. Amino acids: CASSSPPGTGKETQYF.

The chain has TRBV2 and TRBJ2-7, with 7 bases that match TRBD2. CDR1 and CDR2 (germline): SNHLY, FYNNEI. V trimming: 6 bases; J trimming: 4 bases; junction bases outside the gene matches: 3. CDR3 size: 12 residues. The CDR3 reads CASSRTSYEQYF. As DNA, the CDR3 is TGTGCCAGCAGCCGGACTAGTTACGAGCAGTACTTC.

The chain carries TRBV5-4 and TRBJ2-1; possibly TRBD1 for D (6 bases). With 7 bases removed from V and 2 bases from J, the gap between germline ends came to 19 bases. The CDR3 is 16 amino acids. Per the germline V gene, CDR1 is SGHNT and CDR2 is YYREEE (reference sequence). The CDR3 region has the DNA TGTGCCAGCGGAAAGGAACCGGACAGAGCCTACAATGAGCAGTTCTTC. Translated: CASGKEPDRAYNEQFF.

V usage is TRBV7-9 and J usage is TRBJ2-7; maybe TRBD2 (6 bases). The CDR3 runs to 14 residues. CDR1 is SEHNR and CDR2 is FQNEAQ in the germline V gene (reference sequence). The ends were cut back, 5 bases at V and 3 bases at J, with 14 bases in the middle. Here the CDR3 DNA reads TGTGCCAGCAGCCACCTAGCGTTTAGCTACGAGCAGTACTTC. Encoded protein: CASSHLAFSYEQYF.

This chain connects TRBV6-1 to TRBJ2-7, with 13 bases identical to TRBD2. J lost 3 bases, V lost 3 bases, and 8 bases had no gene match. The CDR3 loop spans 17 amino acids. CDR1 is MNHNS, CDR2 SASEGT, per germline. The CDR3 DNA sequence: TGTGCCAGCAGTGACCTTACGACTAGCGGGGGGTTCTACGAGCAGTACTTC. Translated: CASSDLTTSGGFYEQYF.

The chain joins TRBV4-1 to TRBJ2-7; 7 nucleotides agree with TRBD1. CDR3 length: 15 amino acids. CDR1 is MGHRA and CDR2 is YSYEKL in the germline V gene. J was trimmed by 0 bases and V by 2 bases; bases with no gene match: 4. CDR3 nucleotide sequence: TGCGCCAGCAGCCAACGACAGGGAACCTCCTACGAGCAGTACTTC. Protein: CASSQRQGTSYEQYF.

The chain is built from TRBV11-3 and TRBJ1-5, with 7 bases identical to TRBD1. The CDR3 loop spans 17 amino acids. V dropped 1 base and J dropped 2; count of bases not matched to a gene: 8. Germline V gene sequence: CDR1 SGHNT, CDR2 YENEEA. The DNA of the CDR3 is TGTGCCAGCAGCTTAGCTTCAATCCAGGGGGGCAATCAGCCCCAGCATTTT. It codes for CASSLASIQGGNQPQHF.

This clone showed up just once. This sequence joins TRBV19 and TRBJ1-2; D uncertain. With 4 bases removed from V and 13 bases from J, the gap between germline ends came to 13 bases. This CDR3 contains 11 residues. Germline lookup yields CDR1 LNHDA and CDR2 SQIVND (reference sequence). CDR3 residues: CASSSPSVCTF. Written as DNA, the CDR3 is TGTGCCAGTAGTAGTCCTTCAGTTTGCACCTTC.

CDR3 sequence: CASSLTSGTSGTYNEQFF. Here the CDR3 DNA reads TGTGCCAGCAGCTTGACATCCGGGACTAGCGGAACCTACAATGAGCAGTTCTTC. V gene TRBV7-3 combines with J gene TRBJ2-1; 11 bases are a match to TRBD2. The CDR3 consists of 18 residues. Trimming cost V 3 bases and J 2 bases; bases outside gene matches: 9. Germline CDR1 is SGHTA and CDR2 is FQGTGA.

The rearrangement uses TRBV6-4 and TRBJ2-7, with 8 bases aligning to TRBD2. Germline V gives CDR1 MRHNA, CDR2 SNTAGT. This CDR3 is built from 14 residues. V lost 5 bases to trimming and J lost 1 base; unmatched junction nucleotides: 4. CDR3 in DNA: TGTGCCAGCAGTACCCGGGGGGGATCCTACGAGCAGTACTTC. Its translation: CASSTRGGSYEQYF.

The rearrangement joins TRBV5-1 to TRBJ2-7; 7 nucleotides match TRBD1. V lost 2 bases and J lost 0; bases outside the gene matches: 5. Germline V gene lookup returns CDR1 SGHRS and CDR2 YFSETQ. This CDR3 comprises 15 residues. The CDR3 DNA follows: TGCGCCAGCAGCTTACAGGGGATCTTCTCCTACGAGCAGTACTTC. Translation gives CASSLQGIFSYEQYF.

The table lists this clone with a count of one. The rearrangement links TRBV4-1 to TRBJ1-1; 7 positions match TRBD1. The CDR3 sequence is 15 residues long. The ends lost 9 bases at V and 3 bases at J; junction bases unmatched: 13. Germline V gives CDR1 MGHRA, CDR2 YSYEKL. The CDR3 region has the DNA TGCGCCAGTTCATCGCAACCCGACAGGGACACTGAAGCTTTCTTT. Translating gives CASSSQPDRDTEAFF.

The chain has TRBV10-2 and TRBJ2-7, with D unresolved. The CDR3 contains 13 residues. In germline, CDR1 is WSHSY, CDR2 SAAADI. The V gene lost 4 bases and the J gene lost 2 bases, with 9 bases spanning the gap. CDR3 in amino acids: CASSAGQPYEQYF. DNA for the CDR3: TGCGCCAGCAGTGCTGGGCAGCCCTACGAGCAGTACTTC.

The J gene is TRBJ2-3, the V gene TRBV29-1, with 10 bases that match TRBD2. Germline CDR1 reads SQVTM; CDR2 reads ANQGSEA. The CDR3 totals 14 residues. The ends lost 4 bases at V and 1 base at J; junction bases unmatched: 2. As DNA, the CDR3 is TGCAGCGTTGGGCTAGCGGGGGGCACAGATACGCAGTATTTT. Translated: CSVGLAGGTDTQYF.

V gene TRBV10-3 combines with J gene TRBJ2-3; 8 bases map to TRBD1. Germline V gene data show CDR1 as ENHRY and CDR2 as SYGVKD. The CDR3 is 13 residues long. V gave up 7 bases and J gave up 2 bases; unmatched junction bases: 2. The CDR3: CAITGGFTDTQYF. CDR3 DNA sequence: TGTGCCATCACAGGGGGCTTCACAGATACGCAGTATTTT.

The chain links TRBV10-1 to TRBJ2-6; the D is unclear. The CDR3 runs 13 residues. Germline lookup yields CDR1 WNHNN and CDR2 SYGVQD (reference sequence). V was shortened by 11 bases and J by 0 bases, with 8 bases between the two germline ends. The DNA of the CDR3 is TGCGCCTTCTCGGGCTCTGGGGCCAACGTCCTGACTTTC. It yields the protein CAFSGSGANVLTF.

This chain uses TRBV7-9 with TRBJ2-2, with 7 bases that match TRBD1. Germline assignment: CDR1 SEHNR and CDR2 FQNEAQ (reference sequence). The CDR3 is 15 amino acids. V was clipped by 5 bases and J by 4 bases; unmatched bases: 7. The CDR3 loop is CASSHTGQTTGELFF. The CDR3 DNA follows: TGTGCCAGCAGCCACACGGGACAGACCACCGGGGAGCTGTTTTTT.

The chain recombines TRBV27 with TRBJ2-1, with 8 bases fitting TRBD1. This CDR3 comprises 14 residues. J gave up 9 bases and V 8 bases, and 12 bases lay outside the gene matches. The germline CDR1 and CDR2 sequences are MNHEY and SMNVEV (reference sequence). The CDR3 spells CASVLRQGMIEQFF. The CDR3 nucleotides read TGTGCCAGCGTCCTACGACAGGGGATGATTGAGCAGTTCTTC.

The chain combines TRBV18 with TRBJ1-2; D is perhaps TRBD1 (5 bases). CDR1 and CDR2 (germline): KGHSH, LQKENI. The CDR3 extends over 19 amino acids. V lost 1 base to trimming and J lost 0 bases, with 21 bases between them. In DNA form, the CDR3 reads TGTGCCAGCTCACCACGAGCATATGCCGGGACTGGGGCTAACTATGGCTACACCTTC. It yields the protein CASSPRAYAGTGANYGYTF. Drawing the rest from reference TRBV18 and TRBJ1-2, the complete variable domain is NAGVMQNPRHLVRRRGQEARLRCSPMKGHSHVYWYRQLPEEGLKFMVYLQKENIIDESGMPKERFSAEFPKEGPSILRIQQVVRGDSAAYFCASSPRAYAGTGANYGYTFGSGTRLTVV.

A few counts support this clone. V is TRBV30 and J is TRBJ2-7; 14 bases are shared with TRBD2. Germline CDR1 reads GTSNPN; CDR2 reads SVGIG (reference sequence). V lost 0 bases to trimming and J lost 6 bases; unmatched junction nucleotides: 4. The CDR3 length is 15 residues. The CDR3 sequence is CAWSVQGLAGVEQYF. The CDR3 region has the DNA TGTGCCTGGAGTGTACAGGGACTAGCGGGAGTCGAGCAGTACTTC.